Detailed here is one T cell receptor beta chain. The antigen is not known. This record belongs to a study of cytomegalovirus exposure and HLA in healthy donors. Broader study findings: In a later analysis, TCR beta V- and J-gene trimming showed a link to a missense DCLRE1C variant.

Use of 60 Vbeta and 13 Jbeta primers characterized the PCR. Generated by immunoSEQ multiplex PCR, the TCRdb table keeps only in-frame clones and is missing some. The data show 100,000 to 150,000 clones, 73% seen once. Germline assignment: CDR1 MNHNY and CDR2 SVGAGI (reference sequence). The CDR3 has 16 amino acids. With 7 bases removed from V and 0 bases from J, the gap between germline ends came to 15 bases. The receptor was isolated from a middle-aged woman in good health and CMV-seronegative. V usage is TRBV6-6 and J usage is TRBJ2-2; possibly TRBD1 for D (7 bases). Specimen: PBMCs. Written as DNA, the CDR3 is TGTGCCAGCACCTTACCCAGGGGGGCGAACACCGGGGAGCTGTTTTTT. Translating gives CASTLPRGANTGELFF.